Listed here is a single T cell receptor beta chain. At one end the junction does not follow the germline gene, possibly because of a read error. The data stem from a study of blood T cells in healthy people across ages. Germline loops: CDR1 MNHEY, CDR2 SMNVEV (reference sequence). The CDR3 sequence is 15 residues long. Through a sample-barcoded 5' primer and a J-beta primer mix, a second PCR was run for roughly 6 to 12 cycles. TCRdb re-analysed the 5' RACE reads in MiXCR, keeping a single row per CDR3 protein. The table includes more than 800,000 distinct CDR3 sequences, 45% detected once. The sequence was obtained from a woman aged 55-70 years in good health. The source material was blood. The V gene is TRBV27, the J gene TRBJ2-3; possible D gene TRBD2, 6 bases. The CDR3 coding sequence is TGTGCCAGCAGTTTAGCGGGACGGATACCGGATACACAGTATTTT. Translating gives CASSLAGRIPDTQYF.